This TCR beta chain derives from a study of T-cell reconstitution after alpha-beta-depleted transplantation in children. This clonotype was found a few times. Its antigen is as yet unknown. The TCRbeta library incorporated unique molecular identifiers. TCRdb independently ran MiXCR on the PCR reads; one entry per CDR3 protein. The table includes hundreds of thousands of distinct CDR3 sequences, roughly 13% detected once. V shed 10 bases and J 4 bases; nucleotides not matched to a gene: 13. The CDR3 totals 16 residues. Per germline, CDR1 MNHNS and CDR2 SASEGT. Study-level points and caveats: In some patients, recipient T cells and intrathymic progenitors surviving conditioning explained high day-60 diversity. One year post-transplant, T-cell counts and diversity were largely derived from T cells produced anew. Expanded graft clones numbering several hundred reportedly gave rise to alpha-beta T cells about two months after transplant.

The chain joins TRBV6-1 to TRBJ2-3, with TRBD2 matching 11 bases. This sample comprised PBMCs, mostly from graft donor cells, obtained 360 days after TCRalphabeta/CD19-depleted stem cell transplant. The receptor comes from a male patient aged 10 to 17 who had a stem cell transplant for acute myeloid leukemia, so the T cells may come from the graft donor. CDR3 in amino acids: CATKTIAGGPADTQYF. CDR3 coding DNA: TGTGCCACCAAGACTATAGCGGGAGGGCCAGCAGATACGCAGTATTTT.